The 2 T cell receptor beta chains reported below all come from one sample, sequenced in a study of T cells in Graves' hyperthyroidism and ophthalmopathy. TCR beta CDR3 regions were amplified from RNA transcripts. The HTBI primer set was used in a first-round RT-PCR of the TCR CDR3. A single record per CDR3 protein comes from TCRdb applying MiXCR to the multiplex PCR reads. The data contain about 520,000 distinct CDR3 sequences, approximately 25% of them singletons. The material sequenced was blood. These receptors all stem from a woman in her twenties or thirties with Graves' ophthalmopathy.

The chain uses TRBV2 and TRBJ2-7, with D possibly TRBD2 on 6 matching bases. The CDR3 loop spans 14 amino acids. The germline gives CDR1 SNHLY, CDR2 FYNNEI. V lost 4 bases and J lost 3, with 13 bases in between. CDR3 coding DNA: TGTGCCAGCAGTGTTAGCGGTGGGATCTACGAGCAGTACTTC. The encoded protein is CASSVSGGIYEQYF.

The V and J genes are TRBV15 and TRBJ2-5; 9 bases fit TRBD2. The CDR3 is made up of 15 amino acids. Germline V gives CDR1 LNHNV, CDR2 YYDKDF (reference sequence). Trimming at V came to 1 base and at J to 4 bases, leaving 4 bases not matched to a gene. DNA of the CDR3: TGTGCCACCAGCAGAGGCGGGAGGGGTCGAGAGACCCAGTACTTC. It encodes CATSRGGRGRETQYF.